The subject of this entry is one T cell receptor (beta chain). No antigen is known for it. TCRdb re-derived calls from the 5' RACE reads in MiXCR, one entry per CDR3 protein. The repertoire holds about 240,000 distinct CDR3 sequences, with approximately 9% as singletons. This entry is derived from a study of CD8 T cells in ankylosing spondylitis. Findings and caveats of the study: From matched ankylosing spondylitis synovial fluid, disease-linked clones were reportedly recovered at significantly enriched levels.

The CDR3 extends over 13 amino acids. Germline-derived CDR1 and CDR2 are KGHSH and LQKENI. V was shortened by 3 bases and J by 5 bases, with 8 bases between the two germline ends. This TCR came from a male donor with ankylosing spondylitis or in good health (not recorded which). The sequencing sample was made of blood, either unsorted or a sorted T cell fraction (not recorded which). V usage is TRBV18 and J usage is TRBJ2-1; D unclear. The CDR3 region is CASSPTAHNEQFF. CDR3 coding DNA: TGTGCCAGCTCACCGACCGCTCACAATGAGCAGTTCTTC.